This TCR beta chain was recovered during a study of somatic mutations in cytotoxic T cells in rheumatoid arthritis. CDR3 length equals 13 residues. Per the germline V gene, CDR1 is MNHNS and CDR2 is SASEGT. Trimming pared 3 bases from V and 0 bases from J, leaving 6 bases between. Clones were sequenced by immunoSEQ multiplex PCR, and TCRdb holds only the in-frame ones, with some missing. The sample shows roughly 3,900 clones, over 85% of them seen only once. The chain has TRBV6-1 and TRBJ2-7, with a possible D match to TRBD2 (6 bases). The sample comprised CD8+ T cells sorted from blood. This TCR was recovered from a woman aged 60-75 years with rheumatoid arthritis. The CDR3 reads CASSEGLSYEQYF. The CDR3 nucleotides are TGTGCCAGCAGTGAGGGACTCTCCTACGAGCAGTACTTC.